This T cell receptor (beta chain) is from a study of blood T cell repertoires in COVID-19. As for the study in general: COVID-19 samples from acute and convalescent phases originated in the United States, Italy and Spain. The analysed material was cDNA or gDNA that came from T cells, B-cell-depleted T cells, or PBMCs.

Some clones are missing from TCRdb's copy, which holds only in-frame ones; the method was immunoSEQ multiplex PCR. The sample has roughly 53,000 clones, around four fifths seen once. Germline V gives CDR1 LGHDT, CDR2 YNNKEL (reference sequence). V dropped 4 bases and J dropped 9; count of bases not matched to a gene: 17. There are 17 residues in the CDR3. This chain joins TRBV3-1 (or the pseudogene TRBV3-2) and TRBJ2-1; 8 nucleotides align to TRBD2. The source of this sequence is a man over 45 with acute or convalescent COVID-19. The sample taken for sequencing was peripheral blood. The CDR3 sequence: CASSPLSGLGSKGEQFF. The CDR3 region has the DNA TGTGCCAGCAGCCCCCTCTCGGGACTAGGGTCCAAGGGTGAGCAGTTCTTC.